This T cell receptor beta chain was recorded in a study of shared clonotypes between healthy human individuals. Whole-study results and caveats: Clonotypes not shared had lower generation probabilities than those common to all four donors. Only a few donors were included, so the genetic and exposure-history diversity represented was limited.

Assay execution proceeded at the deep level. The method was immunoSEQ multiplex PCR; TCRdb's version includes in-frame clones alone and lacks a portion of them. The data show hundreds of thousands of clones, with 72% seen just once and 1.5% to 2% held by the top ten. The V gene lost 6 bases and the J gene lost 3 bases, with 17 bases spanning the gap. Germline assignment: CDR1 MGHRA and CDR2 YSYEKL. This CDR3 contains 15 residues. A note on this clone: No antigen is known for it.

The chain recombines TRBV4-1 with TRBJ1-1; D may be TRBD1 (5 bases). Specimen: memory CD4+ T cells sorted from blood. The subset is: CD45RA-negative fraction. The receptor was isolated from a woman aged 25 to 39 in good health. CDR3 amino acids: CASRRGVGQDTEAFF. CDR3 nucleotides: TGCGCCAGCAGGCGAGGTGTGGGGCAAGACACTGAAGCTTTCTTT.